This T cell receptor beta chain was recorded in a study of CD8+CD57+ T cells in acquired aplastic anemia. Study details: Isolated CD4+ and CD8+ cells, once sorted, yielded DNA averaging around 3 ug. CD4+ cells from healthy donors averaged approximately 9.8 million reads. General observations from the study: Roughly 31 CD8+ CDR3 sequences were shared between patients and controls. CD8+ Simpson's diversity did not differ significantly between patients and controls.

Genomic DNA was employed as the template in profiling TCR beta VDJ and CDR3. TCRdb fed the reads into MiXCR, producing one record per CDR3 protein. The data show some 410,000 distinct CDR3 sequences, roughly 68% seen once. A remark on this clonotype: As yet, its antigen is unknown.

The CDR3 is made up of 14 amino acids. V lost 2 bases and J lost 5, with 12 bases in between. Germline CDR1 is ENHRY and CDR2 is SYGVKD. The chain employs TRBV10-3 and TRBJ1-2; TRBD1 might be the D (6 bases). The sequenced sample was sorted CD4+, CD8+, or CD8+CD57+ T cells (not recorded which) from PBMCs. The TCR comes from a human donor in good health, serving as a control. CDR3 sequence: CAISEVQGVYGYTF. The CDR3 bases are TGTGCCATCAGTGAGGTACAGGGCGTATATGGCTACACCTTC.